This TCR beta chain was identified in a study of T cells in Graves' hyperthyroidism and ophthalmopathy. Study details: The initial diagnosis was the point when peripheral blood was collected, ahead of any treatment. Study observations and caveats: Before onset, by a median of approximately 6.2 months, the model predicted ophthalmopathy.

CDR1 and CDR2 from the germline V gene are KGHDR and SFDVKD. The CDR3 totals 12 residues. V lost 3 bases and J lost 8, with 9 bases in between. Of note for this clonotype: The antigen is not known.

TCR beta CDR3 region amplification was performed from RNA transcripts. RT-PCR in the first round (using the HTBI primer set) targeted the TCR CDR3. TCRdb re-called the multiplex PCR reads with MiXCR, one entry per CDR3 protein. The sample records about 640,000 distinct CDR3 sequences, approximately 14% being singletons. Patients having uncontrolled infection, another autoimmune disease, pregnancy or lactation were not included. The clonotype was recovered from a woman between 50 and 59 years old with Graves' ophthalmopathy. The rearrangement uses TRBV24-1 and TRBJ1-2; no definite D call. The sequencing sample was made of blood. CDR3 DNA sequence: TGTGCCACCAGTGATCGAGCAAGGGGCTACACCTTC. Amino acids: CATSDRARGYTF.